This T cell receptor beta chain was documented in a study of CD8+ T cells in alopecia areata. The length of the CDR3 is 13 residues. From germline, CDR1 is SQVTM and CDR2 ANQGSEA. Unmatched junction bases numbered 2, after V lost 6 bases and J lost 2 bases. Study findings and constraints: Across lesional scalp, and particularly alopecia totalis/universalis, clonality surpassed that of normal scalp. Links between baseline CD8+ expansion and response need larger treated cohorts. Patients displayed less clarity in TCR sharing than mice, a finding possibly related to HLA.

Treatment here: oral pan-JAK inhibitor, 5-10 mg twice daily. In the case of this clone: Its target is unknown.

cDNA serving as the sequencing template came from extracted, reverse transcribed RNA. This table comes from immunoSEQ multiplex PCR, and its TCRdb copy is limited to in-frame clones, with some not included. The table has about 150,000 clones, 50% to 70% seen once. This rearrangement joins TRBV29-1 to TRBJ2-1; 9 positions agree with TRBD1. This sequence was found in a human donor with alopecia areata. This specimen was CD4+ T cells sorted from blood, taken at week 4, from a patient treated with tofacitinib. The CDR3 reads CSVGQGTYNEQFF. CDR3 bases: TGCAGCGTCGGACAGGGGACCTACAATGAGCAGTTCTTC.